These T cell receptor beta chains were read from a single sample in a study of T cell repertoires in cytomegalovirus infection. Using its own MiXCR run on the reads, TCRdb lists one record per CDR3 protein. The sample holds about 740,000 distinct CDR3 sequences, roughly 36% seen once. Sequencing was performed on PBMCs. These receptors all stem from a human donor in good health (CMV status not recorded). Some clones in this sample may be carry-over from other donors' samples. Each CDR3 is given with its conserved first and last residue. Fields, in order: V gene, D gene, J gene, clone size, CDR3 DNA, CDR3 protein. D genes are given only for firm matches. Only part of the rows carry a size: once, few, many, or a class if the clone is expanded.

V gene: TRBV12-3/TRBV12-4; D gene: .; J gene: TRBJ1-3; clone size: few; CDR3 DNA: TGTGCCAGCGGGATCTCTGGAAACACCATATATTTT; CDR3 protein: CASGISGNTIYF
V gene: TRBV28; D gene: TRBD2; J gene: TRBJ2-1; clone size: few; CDR3 DNA: TGTGCCAGCAGTTTCTGGATAGCGGGGCCCAATGAGCAGTTCTTC; CDR3 protein: CASSFWIAGPNEQFF
V gene: TRBV27; D gene: .; J gene: TRBJ2-7; clone size: few; CDR3 DNA: TGTGCCAGCAGTTTTATGGCGAAGGACGAGCAGTACTTC; CDR3 protein: CASSFMAKDEQYF
V gene: TRBV7-2; D gene: .; J gene: TRBJ2-3; clone size: .; CDR3 DNA: TGTGCCAGAAATCCCGCACGCACAGATACGCAGTATTTT; CDR3 protein: CARNPARTDTQYF
V gene: TRBV4-2; D gene: .; J gene: TRBJ1-5; clone size: .; CDR3 DNA: TGTGCCAGCAGCCAAATCACTAGCAATCAGCCCCAGCATTTT; CDR3 protein: CASSQITSNQPQHF
V gene: TRBV12-3/TRBV12-4; D gene: TRBD1; J gene: TRBJ1-3; clone size: .; CDR3 DNA: TGTGCCAGCAGCCGGGACAGTCCCTCTGGAAACACCATATATTTT; CDR3 protein: CASSRDSPSGNTIYF
V gene: TRBV7-8; D gene: .; J gene: TRBJ1-5; clone size: many; CDR3 DNA: TGTGCCAGCAGCTTAGCCGGGAGACACGCGATCAATCAGCCCCAGCATTTT; CDR3 protein: CASSLAGRHAINQPQHF
V gene: TRBV29-1; D gene: .; J gene: TRBJ2-7; clone size: .; CDR3 DNA: TGCAGCGTTGAAGGGGAGCAGCTTTCCTCCTACGAGCAGTACTTC; CDR3 protein: CSVEGEQLSSYEQYF
V gene: TRBV27; D gene: .; J gene: TRBJ1-6; clone size: few; CDR3 DNA: TGTGCCAGCAGTTTATGGGGGGAAGGCAATTCACCCCTCCACTTT; CDR3 protein: CASSLWGEGNSPLHF
V gene: TRBV12-3/TRBV12-4; D gene: TRBD1; J gene: TRBJ1-2; clone size: .; CDR3 DNA: TGTGCCAGCAGGAGCTCGGACAGGGCTAACTATGGCTACACCTTC; CDR3 protein: CASRSSDRANYGYTF
V gene: TRBV7-2; D gene: .; J gene: TRBJ1-6; clone size: many; CDR3 DNA: TGTGCCAGCAGCTGGCCGAGGGATTCACCCCTCCACTTT; CDR3 protein: CASSWPRDSPLHF
V gene: TRBV29-1; D gene: .; J gene: TRBJ2-3; clone size: .; CDR3 DNA: TGCAGCGTTGAAATCGGCCGAGATACGCAGTATTTT; CDR3 protein: CSVEIGRDTQYF
V gene: TRBV10-3; D gene: .; J gene: TRBJ2-1; clone size: .; CDR3 DNA: TGTGCCATCAGTGTGCTCGGCTCCTACAATGAGCAGTTCTTC; CDR3 protein: CAISVLGSYNEQFF
V gene: TRBV7-8; D gene: .; J gene: TRBJ2-7; clone size: few; CDR3 DNA: TGTGCCAGCCGCTTAGGGGCGGGGAGCTACGAGCAGTACTTC; CDR3 protein: CASRLGAGSYEQYF
V gene: TRBV24-1; D gene: .; J gene: TRBJ2-3; clone size: many; CDR3 DNA: TGTGCCACCAGGGACGACAACACAGATACGCAGTATTTT; CDR3 protein: CATRDDNTDTQYF
V gene: TRBV2; D gene: TRBD2; J gene: TRBJ2-3; clone size: many; CDR3 DNA: TGTGCCAGCAGGTGGACTAGCGGGGGGCCCTCCCAAGATACGCAGTATTTT; CDR3 protein: CASRWTSGGPSQDTQYF
V gene: TRBV25-1; D gene: TRBD2; J gene: TRBJ2-5; clone size: .; CDR3 DNA: TGTGCCAGCAGTGAATATAACTTGGGACTAGCGGGACAAGAGACCCAGTACTTC; CDR3 protein: CASSEYNLGLAGQETQYF
V gene: TRBV28; D gene: .; J gene: TRBJ1-4; clone size: .; CDR3 DNA: TGTGCCAGCATGCTTACAGGGTGGAGAGAAAAACTGTTTTTT; CDR3 protein: CASMLTGWREKLFF
V gene: TRBV5-1; D gene: TRBD2; J gene: TRBJ2-2; clone size: .; CDR3 DNA: TGCGCCAGCAGCCAAAGGACTAGCGGGGCCGTCGGCGGGGAGCTGTTTTTT; CDR3 protein: CASSQRTSGAVGGELFF
V gene: TRBV7-3; D gene: TRBD1; J gene: TRBJ1-5; clone size: .; CDR3 DNA: TGTGCCAGCAGCCAGGACAGGGCAGGGCCCCAGCATTTT; CDR3 protein: CASSQDRAGPQHF
V gene: TRBV13; D gene: TRBD1; J gene: TRBJ2-3; clone size: .; CDR3 DNA: TGCGCCAGCAGCTGGCCACGGACAGGGAGTGGGCAGTATTTT; CDR3 protein: CASSWPRTGSGQYF
V gene: TRBV7-8; D gene: .; J gene: TRBJ1-5; clone size: few; CDR3 DNA: TGTGCCAGCAGCTTCGGGCAGCCCAATCAGCCCCAGCATTTT; CDR3 protein: CASSFGQPNQPQHF
V gene: TRBV28; D gene: .; J gene: TRBJ1-5; clone size: few; CDR3 DNA: TGTGCCAGCAGTCTGGGCGACTACGGACTGCACAATCAGCCCCAGCATTTT; CDR3 protein: CASSLGDYGLHNQPQHF
V gene: TRBV29-1; D gene: .; J gene: TRBJ1-1; clone size: .; CDR3 DNA: TGCAGCGTTGATTCCTCGAACACTGAAGCGGTCTTT; CDR3 protein: CSVDSSNTEAVF
V gene: TRBV20-1; D gene: .; J gene: TRBJ2-3; clone size: .; CDR3 DNA: TGCAGTGCTAGATTCACTTCTAGCACAGATACGCAGTATTTT; CDR3 protein: CSARFTSSTDTQYF
V gene: TRBV27; D gene: .; J gene: TRBJ2-7; clone size: .; CDR3 DNA: TGTGCCAGCAGTTTAAACAGAGGAGACGAGCAGTACTTC; CDR3 protein: CASSLNRGDEQYF
V gene: TRBV20-1; D gene: .; J gene: TRBJ2-7; clone size: few; CDR3 DNA: TGCAGTGCTAGTGGGGCTAGCGAGAAATACGAGCAGTACTTC; CDR3 protein: CSASGASEKYEQYF
V gene: TRBV12-3/TRBV12-4; D gene: TRBD2; J gene: TRBJ2-2; clone size: .; CDR3 DNA: TGTGCCAGCAGTCCCTCTCACGGGAGGGCGAACACCGGGGAGCTGTTTTTT; CDR3 protein: CASSPSHGRANTGELFF
V gene: TRBV28; D gene: TRBD1; J gene: TRBJ1-6; clone size: .; CDR3 DNA: TGTGCCAGCAGTTCCGGGACAGCACCTCACCCTCATAATTCACCCCTCCACTTT; CDR3 protein: CASSSGTAPHPHNSPLHF
V gene: TRBV12-3/TRBV12-4; D gene: TRBD1; J gene: TRBJ2-7; clone size: .; CDR3 DNA: TGTGCCAGCAGTACGACAGGGGGATCTGAGCAGTACTTC; CDR3 protein: CASSTTGGSEQYF
V gene: TRBV6-2/TRBV6-3; D gene: TRBD1; J gene: TRBJ2-7; clone size: .; CDR3 DNA: TGTGCCAGCAGTTATTCTCGGACAGGGGGATCTCCCTACGAGCAGTACTTC; CDR3 protein: CASSYSRTGGSPYEQYF
V gene: TRBV28; D gene: .; J gene: TRBJ2-7; clone size: few; CDR3 DNA: TGTGCCAGCAAGTCTCTGTACGGCGCATCGGTCGAGCAGTACTTC; CDR3 protein: CASKSLYGASVEQYF
V gene: TRBV20-1; D gene: .; J gene: TRBJ2-7; clone size: .; CDR3 DNA: TGCAGTGCTAGTTTAATAGCGGCTTACGAGCAGTACTTC; CDR3 protein: CSASLIAAYEQYF
V gene: TRBV29-1; D gene: TRBD2; J gene: TRBJ2-3; clone size: few; CDR3 DNA: TGCAGCGCCCGAACGGGGGGTGGAAAAACAGATACGCAGTATTTT; CDR3 protein: CSARTGGGKTDTQYF
V gene: TRBV18; D gene: TRBD1; J gene: TRBJ2-2; clone size: few; CDR3 DNA: TGTGCCAGCTCACCGGACAGGGGACGACCCGGGGTCGGGGAGCTGTTTTTT; CDR3 protein: CASSPDRGRPGVGELFF
V gene: TRBV29-1; D gene: .; J gene: TRBJ2-5; clone size: once; CDR3 DNA: TGCAGCACATCTAAAGGGAGTGTCCAAGAGACCCAGTACTTC; CDR3 protein: CSTSKGSVQETQYF
V gene: TRBV6-1; D gene: .; J gene: TRBJ1-1; clone size: few; CDR3 DNA: TGTGCCAGCAGACCCTACCCAACAAGATTCAGGACTGAAGCTTTCTTT; CDR3 protein: CASRPYPTRFRTEAFF
V gene: TRBV2; D gene: .; J gene: TRBJ1-1; clone size: .; CDR3 DNA: TGTGCCAGCAGTACAGTGGGCCCGAACACTGAAGCTTTCTTT; CDR3 protein: CASSTVGPNTEAFF
V gene: TRBV7-8; D gene: .; J gene: TRBJ2-1; clone size: .; CDR3 DNA: TGTGCCAGCAGCTTTCTGGGTGACTCCTACAATGAGCAGTTCTTC; CDR3 protein: CASSFLGDSYNEQFF
V gene: TRBV5-4; D gene: TRBD2; J gene: TRBJ2-7; clone size: .; CDR3 DNA: TGTGCCAGCAGCTTGGGAGGACTAGCGGGAAAAGTAAACGAGCAGTACTTC; CDR3 protein: CASSLGGLAGKVNEQYF
V gene: TRBV6-6; D gene: TRBD1; J gene: TRBJ1-2; clone size: .; CDR3 DNA: TGTGCCAGCAGTCCCACAGGGGGCGTCGGCTACACCTTC; CDR3 protein: CASSPTGGVGYTF
V gene: TRBV14; D gene: .; J gene: TRBJ2-3; clone size: .; CDR3 DNA: TGTGCCAGCAGCCTGGACTTCTACTCTAGCACAGATACGCAGTATTTT; CDR3 protein: CASSLDFYSSTDTQYF
V gene: TRBV15; D gene: .; J gene: TRBJ2-1; clone size: many; CDR3 DNA: TGTGCCACCAGCAGACGGATAGGGAGGTATGAGCAGTTCTTC; CDR3 protein: CATSRRIGRYEQFF